Listed below are T cell receptor beta chains from one sample, sequenced in a study of blood T cell repertoires in COVID-19. TCRdb's copy holds only in-frame clones and misses some; the assay was immunoSEQ multiplex PCR. This table has about 320,000 clones, roughly 86% appearing once. Sequenced: peripheral blood. Receptors originate from a woman in her 30s with COVID-19, enrolled during active disease. The CDR3 runs from the conserved cysteine through the conserved F or W. D genes are given only for firm matches. Only part of the rows carry a size: once, few, many, or a class if the clone is expanded.

d_gene | j_gene | v_gene | abundance | CDR3aa | CDR3nt
- | TRBJ1-5 | TRBV3-1/TRBV3-2 | - | CASSQNRVYQPQHF | TGTGCCAGCAGCCAAAACAGGGTGTATCAGCCCCAGCATTTT
- | TRBJ1-1 | TRBV5-5 | - | CASSTPGIRGTEAFF | TGTGCCAGCAGCACCCCGGGAATCCGAGGCACTGAAGCTTTCTTT
TRBD1 | TRBJ1-1 | TRBV18 | - | CASSLHGGQENTEAFF | TGTGCCAGCTCACTACATGGCGGACAGGAGAACACTGAAGCTTTCTTT
TRBD2 | TRBJ2-7 | TRBV5-1 | - | CASSPSGTSGRAWYF | TGCGCCAGCAGCCCGTCCGGGACTAGCGGGAGAGCTTGGTACTTC
- | TRBJ1-2 | TRBV2 | - | CASSEGVSTGGYTF | TGTGCCAGCAGTGAAGGGGTCTCGACGGGTGGCTACACCTTC
- | TRBJ1-1 | TRBV4-1 | once | CASGRVEGAGTEAFF | TGCGCCAGCGGCCGCGTCGAGGGCGCGGGGACTGAAGCTTTCTTT
- | TRBJ2-6 | TRBV7-8 | - | CASSSRDAGANVLTF | TGTGCCAGCAGCTCGAGGGATGCTGGGGCCAACGTCCTGACTTTC
- | TRBJ1-1 | TRBV5-1 | - | CASSSAITGIGTEAFF | TGCGCCAGCAGCTCGGCAATTACAGGGATTGGCACTGAAGCTTTCTTT
- | TRBJ1-1 | TRBV5-1 | - | CASSLGPKTVNTEAFF | TGCGCCAGCAGCTTGGGACCGAAAACAGTGAACACTGAAGCTTTCTTT
- | TRBJ2-2 | TRBV18 | - | CASSPSSLGTGELFF | TGTGCCAGCTCACCATCTAGTTTGGGCACCGGGGAGCTGTTTTTT
TRBD1 | TRBJ1-2 | TRBV7-9 | - | CASSLGRDRGHYGYTF | TGTGCCAGCAGCTTAGGCCGGGACAGGGGGCACTATGGCTACACCTTC
- | TRBJ2-3 | TRBV7-9 | - | CASSPRAETDTQYF | TGTGCCAGCAGCCCCAGGGCAGAGACAGATACGCAGTATTTT
TRBD1 | TRBJ2-1 | TRBV30 | - | CAWSQGTGAYNEQFF | TGTGCCTGGAGCCAAGGGACAGGGGCATACAATGAGCAGTTCTTC
TRBD1 | TRBJ2-1 | TRBV5-5 | - | CASSFTGTGGYNEQFF | TGTGCCAGCAGCTTTACCGGGACAGGGGGCTACAATGAGCAGTTCTTC
TRBD1 | TRBJ2-2 | TRBV5-1 | - | CASSFDRGHAGELFF | TGCGCCAGCAGCTTCGACAGGGGGCACGCCGGGGAGCTGTTTTTT
- | TRBJ2-3 | TRBV9 | - | CASTPLGGTSTDTQYF | TGTGCCAGCACCCCACTTGGCGGGACCAGCACAGATACGCAGTATTTT
TRBD2 | TRBJ2-3 | TRBV5-5 | - | CASSLLPGRGGLADTQYF | TGTGCCAGCAGCTTACTCCCGGGCCGGGGGGGCCTCGCAGATACGCAGTATTTT
TRBD1 | TRBJ2-3 | TRBV28 | - | CRTSGQGFTDTQYF | TGTAGAACTTCGGGACAGGGTTTTACAGATACGCAGTATTTT
TRBD1 | TRBJ1-6 | TRBV28 | few | CASSKLGQGGSPLHF | TGTGCCAGCAGTAAACTAGGACAGGGAGGATCACCCCTCCACTTT
TRBD1 | TRBJ1-5 | TRBV2 | - | CASSTGYGQPQHF | TGTGCCAGCTCGACAGGGTACGGTCAGCCCCAGCATTTT
- | TRBJ2-1 | TRBV11-3 | - | CASSSGELSSYNEQFF | TGTGCCAGCAGCTCCGGGGAGCTGTCCTCCTACAATGAGCAGTTCTTC
TRBD1 | TRBJ1-1 | TRBV6-5 | - | CASSAGQGSTEAFF | TGTGCCAGCAGCGCCGGACAGGGGAGCACTGAAGCTTTCTTT
- | TRBJ2-1 | TRBV21-1 | - | CASSNNQQGSYNEQFF | TGTGCCAGCAGCAATAACCAACAGGGGTCCTACAATGAGCAGTTCTTC
- | TRBJ2-7 | TRBV6-5 | - | CASRVRTDTTYEQYF | TGTGCCAGCAGAGTTCGGACAGACACCACCTACGAGCAGTACTTC
TRBD1 | TRBJ1-2 | TRBV6-6 | - | CASSYSMQGAYGYTF | TGTGCCAGCAGTTACTCGATGCAGGGGGCCTACGGCTACACCTTC
- | TRBJ1-2 | TRBV2 | - | CASNPGFSGYTF | TGTGCCAGCAACCCGGGATTCTCTGGCTACACCTTC
- | TRBJ2-1 | TRBV14 | - | CASSQEVGLPGKQFF | TGTGCCAGCAGCCAAGAGGTGGGACTTCCTGGAAAGCAGTTCTTC
TRBD1 | TRBJ2-7 | TRBV5-1 | - | CASTDPSGGMSYEQYF | TGCGCCAGCACCGACCCGTCAGGGGGCATGTCCTACGAGCAGTACTTC
TRBD1 | TRBJ2-7 | TRBV18 | - | CASSLRQGDEQYF | TGTGCCAGCTCACTCCGGCAGGGGGACGAGCAGTACTTC
- | TRBJ2-1 | TRBV7-9 | once | CASVAQRTQRNEQFF | TGTGCCAGCGTAGCCCAGCGAACACAAAGGAATGAGCAGTTCTTC
- | TRBJ1-2 | TRBV3-1/TRBV3-2 | few | CASSQGRWLSDYGYTF | TGTGCCAGCAGCCAAGGTCGCTGGTTGTCGGACTATGGCTACACCTTC
- | TRBJ1-2 | TRBV5-6 | - | CASSLPSGTYYGYTF | TGTGCCAGCAGCCTACCCTCCGGGACATACTATGGCTACACCTTC
- | TRBJ1-3 | TRBV3-1/TRBV3-2 | once | CASSLTDSGNTIYF | TGTGCCAGCAGTCTGACAGACTCTGGAAACACCATATATTTT
TRBD2 | TRBJ2-3 | TRBV7-6 | once | CASSLAKRGGDYTQYF | TGTGCCAGCAGCTTAGCAAAGCGGGGGGGCGACTATACGCAGTATTTT
TRBD2 | TRBJ2-7 | TRBV19 | - | CASSIGLAGATYEQYF | TGTGCCAGTAGTATTGGACTAGCGGGAGCCACCTACGAGCAGTACTTC
- | TRBJ1-6 | TRBV4-1 | - | CASSQDAGFRSPLHF | TGCGCCAGCAGCCAAGATGCAGGGTTTCGATCACCCCTCCACTTT
- | TRBJ2-7 | TRBV2 | - | CASSVGGLSYEQYF | TGTGCCAGCAGTGTGGGGGGGCTGTCCTACGAGCAGTACTTC
TRBD2 | TRBJ2-1 | TRBV11-3 | - | CASSFGTSGGGPNEQFF | TGTGCCAGCAGCTTTGGGACTAGCGGGGGGGGACCCAATGAGCAGTTCTTC
TRBD2 | TRBJ2-7 | TRBV4-1 | few | CASSQLAGGTYEQYF | TGCGCCAGCAGCCAACTAGCGGGGGGCACCTACGAGCAGTACTTC
- | TRBJ1-5 | TRBV19 | - | CASTSGGGYSNQPQHF | TGTGCCAGTACCTCGGGAGGGGGTTATAGCAATCAGCCCCAGCATTTT
TRBD2 | TRBJ2-1 | TRBV4-1 | - | CASSQGTSGGPYNEQFF | TGCGCCAGCAGCCAAGGGACTAGCGGGGGCCCCTACAATGAGCAGTTCTTC
- | TRBJ1-5 | TRBV2 | - | CASSLNQPQHF | TGTGCCAGCAGTCTTAATCAGCCCCAGCATTTT
TRBD1 | TRBJ1-2 | TRBV5-1 | - | CASSFQQGFGYGYTF | TGCGCCAGCAGCTTCCAACAGGGGTTTGGCTATGGCTACACCTTC
- | TRBJ1-2 | TRBV27 | - | CASSLTGTYGYGYTF | TGTGCCAGCAGTTTGACAGGAACCTATGGCTATGGCTACACCTTC
TRBD2 | TRBJ2-5 | TRBV6-2/TRBV6-3 | - | CASSYGGGGARRETQYF | TGTGCCAGCAGTTACGGAGGCGGGGGGGCACGGCGGGAGACCCAGTACTTC
- | TRBJ1-1 | TRBV28 | - | CASSPAEYTEAFF | TGTGCCAGCAGCCCTGCGGAATACACTGAAGCTTTCTTT
- | TRBJ2-3 | TRBV6-6 | - | CASSSLLGEDTQYF | TGTGCCAGCAGTTCCCTCCTCGGGGAAGATACGCAGTATTTT
TRBD1 | TRBJ1-1 | TRBV7-9 | - | CASSLPRTGGLEAFF | TGTGCCAGCAGCCTCCCCCGGACAGGCGGGCTTGAAGCTTTCTTT
TRBD1 | TRBJ1-2 | TRBV6-1 | - | CASSDRDMNYGYTF | TGTGCCAGCAGCGACAGGGATATGAACTATGGCTACACCTTC
TRBD1 | TRBJ1-2 | TRBV6-2/TRBV6-3 | - | CASSPLGGGRGLVRSGYTF | TGTGCCAGCAGCCCCCTTGGAGGCGGCAGGGGGCTGGTACGTTCTGGCTACACCTTC
TRBD1 | TRBJ1-1 | TRBV10-1 | many | CASSRGGQATEAFF | TGCGCCAGCAGTCGAGGGGGACAGGCGACTGAAGCTTTCTTT
TRBD1 | TRBJ2-7 | TRBV4-1 | - | CASSQETGALSYEQYF | TGCGCCAGCAGCCAAGAAACAGGGGCCCTTTCCTACGAGCAGTACTTC
TRBD1 | TRBJ2-7 | TRBV5-4 | - | CASSSSGQSYEQYF | TGTGCCAGCAGCTCCTCGGGACAGTCCTACGAGCAGTACTTC